A selection of T cell receptor beta chains follows, all from one sample in a study of shared clonotypes between healthy human individuals. Clones were read by immunoSEQ multiplex PCR, and TCRdb kept only the in-frame ones, dropping some. Among around 1,900,000 clones listed, just over 90% were seen once. What was sequenced was naive CD8+ T cells from PBMCs. These receptors originate from a man aged 18 to 35 in good health. Some clones in this sample may be carry-over from other donors' samples. The CDR3 runs from the conserved cysteine through the conserved F or W. Each record gives: clone size, D gene, J gene, V gene, CDR3 DNA, CDR3 protein. The D gene is left open where the match is weak. The listing skips clone size in some rows; elsewhere it reads once, few, many or a size class.

. TRBD1 TRBJ2-7 TRBV2 TGTGCCAGCAGTCTTGCACAGGGGTACTCCTACGAGCAGTACTTC CASSLAQGYSYEQYF
. . TRBJ2-1 TRBV6-5 TGTGCCAGCAGTTACTCTAAGTCAGGGCGGCGTGAGCAGTTCTTC CASSYSKSGRREQFF
. TRBD1 TRBJ1-5 TRBV7-9 TGTGCCAGCAGCCAGACAGGGCTTGATCAGCCCCAGCATTTT CASSQTGLDQPQHF
. TRBD2 TRBJ2-1 TRBV7-9 TGTGCCAGCAGCCCTATTAGCGGGAACACCTACAATGAGCAGTTCTTC CASSPISGNTYNEQFF
. . TRBJ1-4 TRBV5-8 TGTGCCAGCAGCTTCGGGGTCTACGAAAAACTGTTTTTT CASSFGVYEKLFF
. . TRBJ2-7 TRBV6-5 TGTGCCAGCAGTTACGGGACATCCTACGAGCAGTACTTC CASSYGTSYEQYF
. TRBD2 TRBJ2-1 TRBV4-3 TGCGCCAGCAGCGAGGGACTAGCGGGAGGGATAAGTAGAAATGAGCAGTTCTTC CASSEGLAGGISRNEQFF
. . TRBJ1-5 TRBV30 TGTGCCTGGAGCCCCAGGGAACAGCCCCAGCATTTT CAWSPREQPQHF
. TRBD2 TRBJ2-5 TRBV7-3 TGTGCCAGCAGCTTAGGGACTAGCGGGACGGAGACCCAGTACTTC CASSLGTSGTETQYF
. . TRBJ1-2 TRBV7-3 TGTGCCAGCAGCCCAATAGACGGTCCCTCCTATGGCTACACCTTC CASSPIDGPSYGYTF
. TRBD1 TRBJ1-2 TRBV7-6 TGTGCCAGCAGCTTAGCGCCGGGACAGGGAAACTATGGCTACACCTTC CASSLAPGQGNYGYTF
. TRBD2 TRBJ2-1 TRBV10-3 TGTGCCATTCGACTAGCGGGCAATGAGCAGTTCTTC CAIRLAGNEQFF
. . TRBJ2-1 TRBV7-9 TGTGCCACCGGGGGCGGGAGAACCAATGAGCAGTTCTTC CATGGGRTNEQFF
. TRBD1 TRBJ2-2 TRBV6-5 TGTGCCAGCAATGCAGGGGGCGTCACCGGGGAGCTGTTTTTT CASNAGGVTGELFF
. TRBD1 TRBJ2-5 TRBV4-2 TGTGCCAGCAGCCAAAACCAACAGACAGGGGTTGGTGACCAGTACTTC CASSQNQQTGVGDQYF
. . TRBJ2-5 TRBV19 TGTGCCAGTAGTATTTGGGGGGACAGAGACCAAGAGACCCAGTACTTC CASSIWGDRDQETQYF
. . TRBJ1-1 TRBV29-1 TGCAGCGTTGACAGGGGAGGGACTGAAGCTTTCTTT CSVDRGGTEAFF
. TRBD2 TRBJ2-7 TRBV25-1 TGTGCCAGCCGAATGGGCGGGAGCTACGAGCAGTACTTC CASRMGGSYEQYF
. TRBD2 TRBJ2-7 TRBV27 TGTGCCAGCAGCCTCTCTAGCGGGAGCTACGAGCAGTACTTC CASSLSSGSYEQYF
. . TRBJ2-3 TRBV19 TGTGCCAGTAGACAGCCTAGCACAGATACGCAGTATTTT CASRQPSTDTQYF
. TRBD1 TRBJ2-1 TRBV6-5 TGTGCCAGCAGTTACTCGGACAGGGTCAATGAGCAGTTCTTC CASSYSDRVNEQFF
. TRBD1 TRBJ1-3 TRBV15 TGTGCCACCAGCACCGTGACAGGGAGCGGAAACACCATATATTTT CATSTVTGSGNTIYF
. TRBD2 TRBJ2-1 TRBV7-2 TGTGCCAGCAGCTCGAGGATAACTAGCGGGAGAGATAATGAGCAGTTCTTC CASSSRITSGRDNEQFF
. TRBD2 TRBJ2-1 TRBV7-2 TGTGCCAGCAGCTTATCAGGGACTAGCGGGACCGAGCAGTTCTTC CASSLSGTSGTEQFF
. . TRBJ2-7 TRBV9 TGTGCCAGCAGCGTAGGGAGGGGAACCGTAGGGCCCTACGAGCAGTACTTC CASSVGRGTVGPYEQYF
. . TRBJ2-7 TRBV30 TGTGCCTGGAGCCCCTCGGACAGCTACGAGCAGTACTTC CAWSPSDSYEQYF
. . TRBJ1-1 TRBV13 TGTGCCAGCAGTTTTCCGACCCCGATGAACACTGAAGCTTTCTTT CASSFPTPMNTEAFF
. TRBD1 TRBJ1-4 TRBV7-8 TGTGCCAGCAGCCCCGGGACAGGGGTGAGGACTAATGAAAAACTGTTTTTT CASSPGTGVRTNEKLFF
. TRBD2 TRBJ2-1 TRBV28 TGTGCCAGCAGCCCCGGGAGGCGCTCCTACAATGAGCAGTTCTTC CASSPGRRSYNEQFF
. . TRBJ2-4 TRBV19 TGTGCCAGTAGTACCTACAGGGAGGTCAAAAACATTCAGTACTTC CASSTYREVKNIQYF
. . TRBJ1-4 TRBV25-1 TGTGCCAGCAGTGTGCCGGGACAACGACTGTTTTTT CASSVPGQRLFF
. . TRBJ2-3 TRBV9 TGTGCCAGCAGCGCAGCGTCAGATACGCAGTATTTT CASSAASDTQYF
. . TRBJ2-2 TRBV4-2 TGTGCCAGCAGCCAAGAAGGGGGTAGTTGGGGCTTTGGGGAGCTGTTTTTT CASSQEGGSWGFGELFF
once . TRBJ2-4 TRBV28 TGTGCCAGCAGTTCCTACTCGAAAAACATTCAGTACTTC CASSSYSKNIQYF
. . TRBJ2-7 TRBV7-9 TGTGCCAGCAGCCCGACAGGAGATCCCTACGAGCAGTACTTC CASSPTGDPYEQYF
. TRBD1 TRBJ1-1 TRBV15 TGTGCCACCAGCAGAGGATACGACAGGGGGAGAAGGGAGAGTACTGAAGCTTTCTTT CATSRGYDRGRRESTEAFF
. . TRBJ1-4 TRBV27 TGTGCCAGCAGTTTACACAGGGCTGCTAATGAAAAACTGTTTTTT CASSLHRAANEKLFF
once . TRBJ2-7 TRBV4-1 TGCGCCAGCAGCCAAGATGCGGGACAGATCTACGAGCAGTACTTC CASSQDAGQIYEQYF
. . TRBJ2-7 TRBV14 TGTGCCAGCAGCCGATCGCGGGGAGCGGAGCAGTACTTC CASSRSRGAEQYF